Listed below are T cell receptor beta chains from one sample, sequenced in a study of T cells after yellow fever vaccination. TCRdb analysed the 5' RACE reads with MiXCR anew, one entry per CDR3 protein. The sample holds under 700,000 distinct CDR3 sequences, roughly a sixth seen once. The specimen was PBMCs, collected 5 days after the first yellow fever vaccination. These receptors all stem from a man between 18 and 29 years old who received the YFV17D yellow fever vaccine. Each CDR3 is given with its conserved first and last residue. D genes are given only for firm matches. Part of the rows lack a size; the others show once, few, many or a class for expanded clones.

j_call: TRBJ2-3; clone_size: NA; v_call: TRBV5-6; d_call: NA; cdr3_aa: CASSRRGSGNSDTQYF; cdr3_nt: TGTGCCAGCAGCAGACGTGGGTCAGGGAATTCAGATACGCAGTATTTT
j_call: TRBJ1-6; clone_size: few; v_call: TRBV6-5; d_call: TRBD1; cdr3_aa: CASTAGGLPLHF; cdr3_nt: TGTGCCAGCACCGCAGGGGGGCTGCCCCTCCACTTT
j_call: TRBJ2-5; clone_size: NA; v_call: TRBV20-1; d_call: NA; cdr3_aa: CSARGSLRGETQYF; cdr3_nt: TGCAGTGCTAGAGGGTCCCTACGGGGAGAGACCCAGTACTTC
j_call: TRBJ2-3; clone_size: few; v_call: TRBV6-1; d_call: NA; cdr3_aa: CASSPVGIRTDTQYF; cdr3_nt: TGTGCCAGCAGCCCCGTCGGCATAAGGACAGATACGCAGTATTTT
j_call: TRBJ1-2; clone_size: few; v_call: TRBV7-6; d_call: TRBD1; cdr3_aa: CASSSPGRGDGYTF; cdr3_nt: TGTGCCAGCAGCTCCCCCGGCAGGGGGGATGGCTACACCTTC
j_call: TRBJ1-1; clone_size: NA; v_call: TRBV7-2; d_call: TRBD1; cdr3_aa: CASSFTGEGPEAFF; cdr3_nt: TGTGCCAGCAGCTTTACAGGGGAAGGCCCTGAAGCTTTCTTT
j_call: TRBJ2-3; clone_size: NA; v_call: TRBV24-1; d_call: NA; cdr3_aa: CATSVLGANTDTQYF; cdr3_nt: TGTGCCACCAGTGTTCTAGGGGCGAACACAGATACGCAGTATTTT
j_call: TRBJ2-3; clone_size: NA; v_call: TRBV4-3; d_call: NA; cdr3_aa: CASSQGEGAADTQYF; cdr3_nt: TGCGCCAGCAGCCAAGGCGAGGGCGCCGCAGATACGCAGTATTTT
j_call: TRBJ1-6; clone_size: NA; v_call: TRBV7-2; d_call: NA; cdr3_aa: CASSSAGLRGSPLHF; cdr3_nt: TGTGCCAGCAGCTCCGCGGGACTTCGCGGTTCACCCCTCCACTTT
j_call: TRBJ1-3; clone_size: many; v_call: TRBV20-1; d_call: NA; cdr3_aa: CSARDGSSGNTIYF; cdr3_nt: TGCAGTGCTAGAGATGGGAGCTCTGGAAACACCATATATTTT
j_call: TRBJ2-1; clone_size: NA; v_call: TRBV11-3; d_call: NA; cdr3_aa: CASSPPGLSNEQFF; cdr3_nt: TGTGCCAGCAGCCCCCCCGGTCTTTCCAATGAGCAGTTCTTC
j_call: TRBJ2-4; clone_size: many; v_call: TRBV29-1; d_call: NA; cdr3_aa: CSVTGNAKNIQYF; cdr3_nt: TGCAGCGTTACCGGGAACGCCAAAAACATTCAGTACTTC
j_call: TRBJ2-5; clone_size: once; v_call: TRBV20-1; d_call: NA; cdr3_aa: CSARETQETQYF; cdr3_nt: TGCAGTGCTAGAGAAACCCAAGAGACCCAGTACTTC
j_call: TRBJ2-7; clone_size: many; v_call: TRBV20-1; d_call: TRBD1; cdr3_aa: CSARPQGLTYEQYF; cdr3_nt: TGCAGTGCTAGACCACAGGGGTTGACCTACGAGCAGTACTTC
j_call: TRBJ1-1; clone_size: few; v_call: TRBV11-2; d_call: TRBD1; cdr3_aa: CASSSGGFEAFF; cdr3_nt: TGTGCCAGCAGCTCAGGGGGTTTTGAAGCTTTCTTT